This T cell receptor beta chain was sequenced during a study of cytomegalovirus exposure and HLA in healthy donors. CDR1 is LGHNA and CDR2 is YNFKEQ in the germline V gene. The CDR3 is 15 amino acids. The germline V and J ends were trimmed by 1 base and 0 bases, with 9 bases remaining between them. The validation cohort, a group of over a hundred subjects, included the donors and was separate from the roughly 670-subject first cohort. Libraries were prepared by immunoSEQ multiplex PCR; TCRdb keeps only in-frame clonotypes and omits some of them. This sample yields about 130,000 clones, of which 95% to 97% are seen a single time; about 1.7% belongs to the top ten. For this clone: Antigen specificity is unknown.

Study results and caveats: The listing of 150 to 200 TCR beta chains classed them as cytomegalovirus-associated. The tendency of first-cohort TCR clusters to co-occur in the 120 validation repertoires was the finding of a later analysis. CMV antigen specificity was confirmed in vitro for a few CMV-associated chains.

This chain uses TRBV4-2 with TRBJ1-1; D is uncertain. The sequenced sample was PBMCs. The TCR originated in a man between 18 and 29 years old in good health and CMV-seronegative. This chain's CDR3 is CASSQAKGVNTEAFF. The CDR3 DNA sequence: TGTGCCAGCAGCCAAGCGAAGGGAGTGAACACTGAAGCTTTCTTT.